This T cell receptor (beta chain) was captured in a study of beta chain features in type 1 diabetes. Study outcomes and limitations: Lower insertion and higher deletion counts appeared at VDJ junctions in type 1 diabetes patients.

CD45RO/CCR7/CD25/CD127/CD95/CD27 sorting isolated CD4+ naive, central memory, regulatory and stem cell-like memory cells. Germline CDR1 is GTSNPN and CDR2 is SVGIG (reference sequence). The V segment lost 3 bases and the J segment 4 bases; nucleotides outside the gene matches: 5. The CDR3 runs to 13 residues. Remarks on this clone: No antigen is known for it.

Of the isolated RNA, all was reverse transcribed, and so the sequenced material was expressed TCRB transcripts. Assay used: immunoSEQ multiplex PCR; TCRdb lists only in-frame clones, some missing. This sample yields fewer than 150,000 clones, of which 6.9% are seen a single time; about 1.4% belongs to the top ten. The sequenced sample was central memory CD4+ T cells from blood. The chain carries TRBV30 and TRBJ2-5; 7 positions agree with TRBD2. The TCR originated in a woman under 40 in good health. CDR3 DNA: TGTGCCTGGAGACGTCCTAGCGGAGAGACCCAGTACTTC. This sequence encodes CAWRRPSGETQYF.